The rows below give T cell receptor beta chains drawn from one sample of a study of blood T cells in healthy people across ages. TCRdb re-analysed the 5' RACE reads in MiXCR, keeping a single row per CDR3 protein. The sample holds some 370,000 distinct CDR3 sequences; 52% are singletons and the top ten take 50% to 65%. The sequenced sample consisted of blood. These receptors all stem from a man aged 60-69 years in good health. CDR3s include the opening cysteine and the closing phenylalanine or tryptophan. A D gene is named only where the DNA matches it firmly. The size of a clone is reported for some rows only, either as once, few or many, or as a class for expanded clones.

D: .
V: TRBV24-1
J: TRBJ2-1
size: .
CDR3: CATRPQRASYNEQFF
DNA: TGTGCCACCAGGCCCCAGCGGGCGTCCTACAATGAGCAGTTCTTC

D: TRBD2
V: TRBV5-1
J: TRBJ2-5
size: .
CDR3: CASSSPSGTLGETQYF
DNA: TGCGCCAGCAGCTCCCCTAGCGGGACGTTGGGAGAGACCCAGTACTTC

D: .
V: TRBV20-1
J: TRBJ2-5
size: .
CDR3: CSARPVGRQETQYF
DNA: TGCAGTGCTAGACCCGTAGGGCGGCAAGAGACCCAGTACTTC

D: TRBD2
V: TRBV6-4
J: TRBJ2-3
size: once
CDR3: CASSGGEGDTRYF
DNA: TGTGCCAGCAGTGGAGGGGAGGGAGATACGCGGTATTTT

D: .
V: TRBV28
J: TRBJ1-4
size: .
CDR3: CASSLGGGLDEKLFF
DNA: TGTGCCAGCAGTTTAGGGGGGGGACTTGATGAAAAACTGTTTTTT

D: .
V: TRBV7-2
J: TRBJ2-1
size: few
CDR3: CASSLESQDFGEQFF
DNA: TGTGCCAGCAGCTTAGAGAGTCAGGATTTTGGTGAGCAGTTCTTC

D: TRBD2
V: TRBV30
J: TRBJ2-1
size: .
CDR3: CAWSKVGLAGNEQFF
DNA: TGTGCCTGGAGTAAAGTCGGGTTAGCGGGAAATGAGCAGTTCTTC

D: .
V: TRBV19
J: TRBJ2-1
size: .
CDR3: CASSIGSTPYNEQFF
DNA: TGTGCCAGTAGTATCGGGTCGACTCCCTACAATGAGCAGTTCTTC

D: .
V: TRBV29-1
J: TRBJ1-2
size: .
CDR3: CSVERLGGGDYGYTF
DNA: TGCAGCGTTGAAAGACTGGGGGGAGGCGACTATGGCTACACCTTC

D: .
V: TRBV5-1
J: TRBJ1-1
size: .
CDR3: CASSFGGQNTEAFF
DNA: TGCGCCAGCAGCTTTGGGGGACAGAACACTGAAGCTTTCTTT

D: .
V: TRBV20-1
J: TRBJ1-5
size: once
CDR3: CSAQGTQPQHF
DNA: TGCAGTGCCCAGGGGACGCAGCCCCAGCATTTT

D: .
V: TRBV12-3/TRBV12-4
J: TRBJ1-2
size: .
CDR3: CASTKSPNYGYTF
DNA: TGTGCCAGCACCAAAAGTCCTAACTATGGCTACACCTTC

D: .
V: TRBV5-1
J: TRBJ2-7
size: .
CDR3: CASNLATGEAHEQYF
DNA: TGCGCCAGCAACTTGGCAACGGGAGAAGCCCACGAGCAGTACTTC

D: TRBD1
V: TRBV4-2
J: TRBJ2-7
size: few
CDR3: CASSQEIPGTGGEQYF
DNA: TGTGCCAGCAGCCAAGAGATCCCCGGGACAGGGGGCGAGCAGTACTTC

D: TRBD2
V: TRBV29-1
J: TRBJ2-1
size: .
CDR3: CSGASGQDNEQFF
DNA: TGCAGCGGAGCTAGCGGGCAGGATAATGAGCAGTTCTTC

D: .
V: TRBV20-1
J: TRBJ1-4
size: few
CDR3: CSARDFRGGEKLFF
DNA: TGCAGTGCTAGAGATTTTAGAGGGGGTGAAAAACTGTTTTTT

D: TRBD2
V: TRBV27
J: TRBJ2-3
size: .
CDR3: CASSFFGASGFTDTQYF
DNA: TGTGCCAGCAGTTTTTTCGGGGCTAGCGGGTTCACAGATACGCAGTATTTT

D: .
V: TRBV3-1
J: TRBJ2-1
size: .
CDR3: CASSQEQESSYNEQFF
DNA: TGTGCCAGCAGCCAAGAACAGGAGAGCTCCTACAATGAGCAGTTCTTC

D: .
V: TRBV7-2
J: TRBJ2-7
size: once
CDR3: CASSLGGAGTEQYF
DNA: TGTGCCAGCAGCTTAGGGGGGGCAGGGACCGAGCAGTACTTC

D: .
V: TRBV2
J: TRBJ2-4
size: few
CDR3: CASSEAGRTFLAKNIQYF
DNA: TGTGCCAGCAGTGAAGCTGGGAGGACCTTTCTAGCCAAAAACATTCAGTACTTC

D: TRBD2
V: TRBV20-1
J: TRBJ2-3
size: .
CDR3: CSARDISGGSHTDTQYF
DNA: TGCAGTGCTCGGGATATTAGCGGGGGGAGCCACACAGATACGCAGTATTTT

D: TRBD2
V: TRBV29-1
J: TRBJ2-5
size: .
CDR3: CSVEAPGTRRETQYF
DNA: TGCAGCGTTGAAGCGCCCGGGACTAGAAGGGAGACCCAGTACTTC

D: .
V: TRBV5-1
J: TRBJ2-1
size: .
CDR3: CASSLANGVGVNEQFF
DNA: TGCGCCAGCAGCTTGGCCAACGGGGTGGGGGTCAATGAGCAGTTCTTC

D: TRBD2
V: TRBV4-1
J: TRBJ2-1
size: many
CDR3: CASSQRLAGPNEQFF
DNA: TGCGCCAGCAGCCAAAGGCTAGCGGGACCCAATGAGCAGTTCTTC

D: .
V: TRBV5-1
J: TRBJ1-2
size: many
CDR3: CASSLSIGGYGYTF
DNA: TGCGCCAGCAGCTTGTCCATTGGGGGCTATGGCTACACCTTC

D: .
V: TRBV11-1
J: TRBJ2-7
size: .
CDR3: CASSSQRASYNEQYF
DNA: TGTGCCAGCAGCTCCCAACGGGCCTCCTACAATGAGCAGTACTTC

D: .
V: TRBV20-1
J: TRBJ2-3
size: few
CDR3: CSARTASTDTQYF
DNA: TGCAGTGCGAGGACGGCGAGCACAGATACGCAGTATTTT

D: .
V: TRBV6-2/TRBV6-3
J: TRBJ1-2
size: few
CDR3: CASSVPGPHSPNYGYTF
DNA: TGTGCCAGCAGTGTACCGGGTCCACACTCGCCTAACTATGGCTACACCTTC

D: TRBD1
V: TRBV24-1
J: TRBJ2-1
size: .
CDR3: CATSDLGDSYNEQFF
DNA: TGTGCCACCAGTGATTTAGGGGACAGTTACAATGAGCAGTTCTTC

D: .
V: TRBV24-1
J: TRBJ2-1
size: once
CDR3: CATSAFMGPHHTSHNEQFF
DNA: TGTGCCACCAGTGCCTTCATGGGGCCGCACCACACCTCCCACAATGAGCAGTTCTTC

D: .
V: TRBV27
J: TRBJ1-4
size: few
CDR3: CASSLWGADEKLFF
DNA: TGTGCCAGCAGTTTATGGGGGGCGGATGAAAAACTGTTTTTT